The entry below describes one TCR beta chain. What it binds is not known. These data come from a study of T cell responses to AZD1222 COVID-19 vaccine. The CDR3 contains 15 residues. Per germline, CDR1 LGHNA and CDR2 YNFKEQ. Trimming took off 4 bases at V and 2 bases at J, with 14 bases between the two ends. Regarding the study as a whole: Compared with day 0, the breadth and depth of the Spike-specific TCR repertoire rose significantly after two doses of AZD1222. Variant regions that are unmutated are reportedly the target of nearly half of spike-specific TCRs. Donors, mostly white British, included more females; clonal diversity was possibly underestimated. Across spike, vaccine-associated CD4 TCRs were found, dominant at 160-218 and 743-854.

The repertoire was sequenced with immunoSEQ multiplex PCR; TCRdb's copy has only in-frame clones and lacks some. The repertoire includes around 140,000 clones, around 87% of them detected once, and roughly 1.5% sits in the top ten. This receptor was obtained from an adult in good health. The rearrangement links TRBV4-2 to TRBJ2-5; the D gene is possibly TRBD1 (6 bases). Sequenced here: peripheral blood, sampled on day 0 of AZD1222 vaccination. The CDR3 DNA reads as TGTGCCAGCAGCCGGTCAGCAGGACAGCAAGAGACCCAGTACTTC. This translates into CASSRSAGQQETQYF.